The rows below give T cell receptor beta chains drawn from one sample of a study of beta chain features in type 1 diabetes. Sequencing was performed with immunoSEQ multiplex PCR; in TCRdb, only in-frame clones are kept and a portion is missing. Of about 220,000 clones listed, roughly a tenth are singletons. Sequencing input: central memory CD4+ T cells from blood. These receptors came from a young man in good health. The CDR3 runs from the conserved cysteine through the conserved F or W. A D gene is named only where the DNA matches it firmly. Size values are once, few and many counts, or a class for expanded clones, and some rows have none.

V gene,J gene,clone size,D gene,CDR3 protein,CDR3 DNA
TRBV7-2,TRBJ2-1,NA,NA,CASSENNEQFF,TGTGCCAGCAGCGAGAACAATGAGCAGTTCTTC
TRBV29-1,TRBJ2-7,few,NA,CSVVKGGTYEQYF,TGCAGCGTTGTTAAGGGAGGAACATACGAGCAGTACTTC
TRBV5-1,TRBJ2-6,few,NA,CASSPEGGLGANVLTF,TGCGCCAGCAGCCCCGAGGGGGGGCTAGGGGCCAACGTCCTGACTTTC
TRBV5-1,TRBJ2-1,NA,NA,CASSLSFANEQFF,TGCGCCAGCAGCTTGAGCTTCGCCAATGAGCAGTTCTTC
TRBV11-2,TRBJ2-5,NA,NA,CASSRNRQETQYF,TGTGCCAGCAGCCGGAATCGGCAAGAGACCCAGTACTTC
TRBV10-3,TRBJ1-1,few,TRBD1,CAICQDRDVTEAFF,TGTGCCATCTGTCAGGACAGGGATGTCACTGAAGCTTTCTTT
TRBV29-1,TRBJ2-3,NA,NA,CSATGSGGTDTQYF,TGCAGCGCAACAGGGTCCGGGGGCACAGATACGCAGTATTTT
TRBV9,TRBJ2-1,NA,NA,CASSVDGTYNEQFF,TGTGCCAGCAGCGTAGATGGCACCTACAATGAGCAGTTCTTC
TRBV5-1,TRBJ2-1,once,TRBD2,CASSLNGDGRAEEQFF,TGCGCCAGCAGCTTAAATGGGGACGGGAGGGCTGAGGAGCAGTTCTTC
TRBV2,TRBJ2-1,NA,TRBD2,CASSSGTSGSRSYNEQFF,TGTGCCAGCAGTTCCGGGACTAGCGGGAGTCGGTCCTACAATGAGCAGTTCTTC
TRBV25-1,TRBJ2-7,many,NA,CASSEAGQLSYEQYF,TGTGCCAGCAGTGAAGCTGGTCAGCTATCCTACGAGCAGTACTTC
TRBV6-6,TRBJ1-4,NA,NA,CASNGAEKLFF,TGTGCCAGCAATGGGGCGGAAAAACTGTTTTTT
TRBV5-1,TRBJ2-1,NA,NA,CASSLWRREDEQFF,TGCGCCAGCAGTCTGTGGAGAAGGGAGGATGAGCAGTTCTTC
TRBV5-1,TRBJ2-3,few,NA,CASSFGAAGRDTQYF,TGCGCCAGCAGCTTTGGAGCGGCGGGACGAGATACGCAGTATTTT
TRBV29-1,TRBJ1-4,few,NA,CSVEVQWGIGKLFF,TGCAGCGTTGAGGTTCAGTGGGGGATCGGAAAACTGTTTTTT
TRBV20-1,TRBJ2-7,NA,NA,CSAAPYEQYF,TGCAGTGCCGCCCCCTACGAGCAGTACTTC
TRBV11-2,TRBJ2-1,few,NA,CASSLVIHNEQFF,TGTGCCAGCAGCTTAGTTATCCACAATGAGCAGTTCTTC
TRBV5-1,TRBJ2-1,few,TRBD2,CASSQTSVPYNEQFF,TGCGCCAGCAGCCAGACTAGCGTCCCCTACAATGAGCAGTTCTTC
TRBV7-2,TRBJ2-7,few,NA,CASSSRGGNSYEQYF,TGTGCCAGCAGCTCGAGGGGGGGCAACTCCTACGAGCAGTACTTC
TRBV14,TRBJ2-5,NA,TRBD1,CASSTGAQETQYF,TGTGCCAGCAGCACAGGGGCTCAAGAGACCCAGTACTTC
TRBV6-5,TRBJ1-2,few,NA,CASSVRESDGYTF,TGTGCCAGCAGCGTCAGGGAATCCGATGGCTACACCTTC
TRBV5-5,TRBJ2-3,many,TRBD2,CASSVLSGSTDTQYF,TGTGCCAGCAGCGTACTCAGCGGGAGTACAGATACGCAGTATTTT
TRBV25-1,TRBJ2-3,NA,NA,CASSVWSGPTDTQYF,TGTGCCAGCAGTGTCTGGAGCGGGCCCACAGATACGCAGTATTTT
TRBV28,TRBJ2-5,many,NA,CASTGVETQYF,TGTGCCAGCACCGGGGTGGAGACCCAGTACTTC
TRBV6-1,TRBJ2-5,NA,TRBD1,CASNQDRGRETQYF,TGTGCCAGCAATCAGGACAGGGGGCGAGAGACCCAGTACTTC
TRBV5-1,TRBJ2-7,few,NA,CASSRRDGAYEQYF,TGCGCCAGCAGCCGCCGGGACGGAGCCTACGAGCAGTACTTC
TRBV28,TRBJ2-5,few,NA,CASSLVPASLGETQYF,TGTGCCAGCAGTTTAGTCCCGGCTAGCCTTGGAGAGACCCAGTACTTC
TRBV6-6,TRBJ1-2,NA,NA,CASGGRDYGYTF,TGTGCCAGCGGGGGCAGGGACTATGGCTACACCTTC
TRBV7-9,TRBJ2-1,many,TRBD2,CASSLRGGRIDEQFF,TGTGCCAGCAGCTTACGGGGCGGGAGGATAGATGAGCAGTTCTTC
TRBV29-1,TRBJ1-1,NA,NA,CSVGGQVEAFF,TGCAGCGTTGGGGGCCAGGTTGAAGCTTTCTTT
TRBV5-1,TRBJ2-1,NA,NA,CASSTGTGSYNEQFF,TGCGCCAGCTCGACCGGGACCGGCTCCTACAATGAGCAGTTCTTC
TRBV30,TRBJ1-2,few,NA,CAWSVLFSERNYGYTF,TGTGCCTGGAGTGTTTTATTCAGTGAGCGGAACTATGGCTACACCTTC
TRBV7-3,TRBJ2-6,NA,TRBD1,CASKTTGNPSSGANVLTF,TGTGCCAGCAAGACGACAGGGAACCCCTCCTCTGGGGCCAACGTCCTGACTTTC
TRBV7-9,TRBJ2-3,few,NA,CASSLRPGNRWSTDTQYF,TGTGCCAGCAGCTTACGACCCGGGAACAGATGGTCCACAGATACGCAGTATTTT
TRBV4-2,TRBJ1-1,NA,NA,CASSRARVGTEAFF,TGTGCCAGCAGCAGGGCCAGGGTAGGCACTGAAGCTTTCTTT
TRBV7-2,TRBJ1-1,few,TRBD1,CASSPGQGRGNTEAFF,TGTGCCAGCAGCCCAGGACAGGGGAGGGGGAACACTGAAGCTTTCTTT
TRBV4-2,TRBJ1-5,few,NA,CASSQWTLNQPQHF,TGTGCCAGCAGCCAATGGACGCTCAATCAGCCCCAGCATTTT
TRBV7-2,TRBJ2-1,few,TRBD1,CASSWKQGPEQFF,TGTGCCAGCAGCTGGAAACAGGGGCCGGAGCAGTTCTTC
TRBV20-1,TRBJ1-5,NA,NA,CSAFDAPAQHF,TGCAGTGCTTTCGACGCCCCGGCCCAGCATTTT
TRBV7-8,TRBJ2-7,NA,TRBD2,CASSAPSGIEAYEQYF,TGTGCCAGCAGCGCACCTAGCGGGATAGAGGCCTACGAGCAGTACTTC
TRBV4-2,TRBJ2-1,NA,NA,CASSPRGDPVHGEQFF,TGTGCCAGCAGCCCCAGGGGAGACCCCGTACATGGTGAGCAGTTCTTC
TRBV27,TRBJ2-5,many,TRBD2,CATSGLAGPQYF,TGTGCCACCTCGGGACTAGCGGGGCCCCAGTACTTC